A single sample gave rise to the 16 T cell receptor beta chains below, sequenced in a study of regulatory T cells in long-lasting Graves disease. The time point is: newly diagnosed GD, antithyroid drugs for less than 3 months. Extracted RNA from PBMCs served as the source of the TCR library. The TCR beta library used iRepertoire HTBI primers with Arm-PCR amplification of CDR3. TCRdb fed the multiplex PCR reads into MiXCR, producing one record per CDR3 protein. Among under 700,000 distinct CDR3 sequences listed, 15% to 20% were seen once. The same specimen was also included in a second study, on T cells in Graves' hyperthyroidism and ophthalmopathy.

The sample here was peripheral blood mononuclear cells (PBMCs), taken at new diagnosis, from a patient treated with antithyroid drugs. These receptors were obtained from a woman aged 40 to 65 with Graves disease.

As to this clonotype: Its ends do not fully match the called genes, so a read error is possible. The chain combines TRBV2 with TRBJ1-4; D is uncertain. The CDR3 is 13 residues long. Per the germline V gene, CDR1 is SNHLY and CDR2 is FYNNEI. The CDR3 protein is CASLKGTNEKLSF. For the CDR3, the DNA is TGTGCCAGCTTAAAGGGCACTAATGAAAAACTGTCTTTT.

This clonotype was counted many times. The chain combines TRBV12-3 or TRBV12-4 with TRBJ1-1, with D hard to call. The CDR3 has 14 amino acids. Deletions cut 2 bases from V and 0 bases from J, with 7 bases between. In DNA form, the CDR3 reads TGTGCCAGCAGTTTATTTGGCATGAACACTGAAGCTTTCTTT. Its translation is CASSLFGMNTEAFF.

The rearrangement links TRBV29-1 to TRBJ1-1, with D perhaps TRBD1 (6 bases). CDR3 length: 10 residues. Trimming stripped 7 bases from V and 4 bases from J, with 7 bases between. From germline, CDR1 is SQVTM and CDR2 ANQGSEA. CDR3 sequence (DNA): TGCAGCGCCAGGGGCACTGAAGCTTTCTTT. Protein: CSARGTEAFF.

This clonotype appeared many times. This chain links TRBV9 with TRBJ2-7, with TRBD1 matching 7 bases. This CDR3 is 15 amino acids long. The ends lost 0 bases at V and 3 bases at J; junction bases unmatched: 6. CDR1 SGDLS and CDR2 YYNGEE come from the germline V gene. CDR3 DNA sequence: TGTGCCAGCAGCGTAGCTCCGGGACAGAGCTACGAGCAGTACTTC. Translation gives CASSVAPGQSYEQYF. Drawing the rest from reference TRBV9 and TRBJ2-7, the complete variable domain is DSGVTQTPKHLITATGQRVTLRCSPRSGDLSVYWYQQSLDQGLQFLIQYYNGEERAKGNILERFSAQQFPDLHSELNLSSLELGDSALYFCASSVAPGQSYEQYFGPGTRLTVT.

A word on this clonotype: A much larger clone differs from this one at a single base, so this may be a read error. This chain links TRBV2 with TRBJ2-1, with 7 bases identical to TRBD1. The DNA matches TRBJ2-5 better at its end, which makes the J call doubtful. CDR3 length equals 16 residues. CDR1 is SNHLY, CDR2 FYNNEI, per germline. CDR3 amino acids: CASSEIKGQLKEAQYF. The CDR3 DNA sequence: TGTGCCAGCAGCGAGATTAAGGGACAGCTAAAAGAGGCCCAGTACTTC.

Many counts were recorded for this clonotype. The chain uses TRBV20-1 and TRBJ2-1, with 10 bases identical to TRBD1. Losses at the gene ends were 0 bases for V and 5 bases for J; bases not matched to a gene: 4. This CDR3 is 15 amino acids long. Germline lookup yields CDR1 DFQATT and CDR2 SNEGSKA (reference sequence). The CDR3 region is CSARETGTGDNEQFF. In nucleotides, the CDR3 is TGCAGTGCTAGAGAAACCGGGACAGGGGACAATGAGCAGTTCTTC.

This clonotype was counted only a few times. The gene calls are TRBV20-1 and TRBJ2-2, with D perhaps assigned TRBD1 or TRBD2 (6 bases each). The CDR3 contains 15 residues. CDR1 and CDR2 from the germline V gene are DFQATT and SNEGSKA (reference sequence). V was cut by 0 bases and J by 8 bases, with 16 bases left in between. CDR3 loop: CSARDPRGPQGELFF. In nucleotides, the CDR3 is TGCAGTGCTAGAGATCCTCGGGGGCCTCAGGGGGAGCTGTTTTTT.

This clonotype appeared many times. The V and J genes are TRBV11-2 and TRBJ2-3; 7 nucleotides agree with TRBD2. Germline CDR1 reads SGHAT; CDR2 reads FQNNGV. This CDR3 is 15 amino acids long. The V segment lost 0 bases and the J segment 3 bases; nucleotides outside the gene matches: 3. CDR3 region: CASSLDWGGTDTQYF. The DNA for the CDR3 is TGTGCCAGCAGCTTAGATTGGGGAGGGACAGATACGCAGTATTTT.

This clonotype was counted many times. The CDR3 DNA follows: TGTGCCAGCAGTTACCTTTTGAACACTGAAGCTTTCTTT. It codes for CASSYLLNTEAFF. The chain has TRBV6-5 and TRBJ1-1; D is unclear. This CDR3 is 13 amino acids long. CDR1 MNHEY and CDR2 SVGAGI come from the germline V gene. V gave up 2 bases and J gave up 0 bases, with 4 bases separating them.

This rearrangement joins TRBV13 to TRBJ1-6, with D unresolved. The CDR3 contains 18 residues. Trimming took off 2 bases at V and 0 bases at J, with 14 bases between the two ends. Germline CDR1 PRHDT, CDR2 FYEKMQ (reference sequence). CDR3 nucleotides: TGTGCCAGCAGCTTATTGGTCCTCGGAGGCTCCTATAATTCACCCCTCCACTTT. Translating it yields CASSLLVLGGSYNSPLHF. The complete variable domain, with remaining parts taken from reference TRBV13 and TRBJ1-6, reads AAGVIQSPRHLIKEKRETATLKCYPIPRHDTVYWYQQGPGQDPQFLISFYEKMQSDKGSIPDRFSAQQFSDYHSELNMSSLELGDSALYFCASSLLVLGGSYNSPLHFGNGTRLTVT.

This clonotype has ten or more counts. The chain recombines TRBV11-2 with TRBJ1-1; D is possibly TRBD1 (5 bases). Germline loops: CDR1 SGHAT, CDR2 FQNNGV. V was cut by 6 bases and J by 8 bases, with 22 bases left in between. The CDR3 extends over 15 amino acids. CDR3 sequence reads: CASRISLAGGVEAFF. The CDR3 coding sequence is TGTGCCAGCAGAATTAGTTTGGCAGGAGGGGTGGAAGCTTTCTTT.

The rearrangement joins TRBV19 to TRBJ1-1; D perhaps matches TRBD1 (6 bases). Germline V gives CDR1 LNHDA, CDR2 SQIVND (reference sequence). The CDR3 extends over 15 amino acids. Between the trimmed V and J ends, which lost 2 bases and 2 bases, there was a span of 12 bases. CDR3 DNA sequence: TGTGCCAGTAGTATATTAGAGGGGGACAACACTGAAGCTTTCTTT. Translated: CASSILEGDNTEAFF.

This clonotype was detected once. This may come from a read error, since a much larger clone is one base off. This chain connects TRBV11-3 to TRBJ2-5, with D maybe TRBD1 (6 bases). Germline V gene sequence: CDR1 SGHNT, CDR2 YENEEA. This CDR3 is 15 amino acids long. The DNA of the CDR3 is TGTGCCAGCAGCTTGGACAGCCAGATCCAAGGGACCCAGTACTTC. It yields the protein CASSLDSQIQGTQYF.

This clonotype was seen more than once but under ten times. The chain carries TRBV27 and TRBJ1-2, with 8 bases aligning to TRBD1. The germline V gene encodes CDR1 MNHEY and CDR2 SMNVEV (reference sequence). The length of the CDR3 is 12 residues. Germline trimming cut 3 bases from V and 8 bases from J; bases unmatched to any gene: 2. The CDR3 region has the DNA TGTGCCAGCAGTTTTACAGGGGGAGGCTACACCTTC. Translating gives CASSFTGGGYTF.

The CDR3: CASSLEPGSGPTGELFF. CDR3 bases: TGTGCCAGCAGCTTAGAACCAGGGTCGGGACCCACCGGGGAGCTGTTTTTT. The V and J genes are TRBV11-2 and TRBJ2-2; D is tentatively TRBD1 or TRBD2 (5 bases each). CDR1 and CDR2 (germline): SGHAT, FQNNGV. This CDR3 is 17 amino acids long. Trimming removed 0 bases from V and 4 bases from J, with 15 bases in between.

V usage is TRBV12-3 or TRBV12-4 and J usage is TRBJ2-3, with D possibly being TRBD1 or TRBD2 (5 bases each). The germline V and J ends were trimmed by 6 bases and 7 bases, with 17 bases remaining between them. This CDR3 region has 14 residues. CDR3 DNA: TGTGCCAGCAGCTCGGGACCACTGGCGAATACGCAGTATTTT. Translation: CASSSGPLANTQYF.